This section outlines one T cell receptor beta chain sequence together with its context. The antigen is unknown. Looked up from germline, CDR1 is SGDLS and CDR2 is YYNGEE. The trim removed 3 bases at V and 0 bases at J, leaving 3 bases unmatched. The CDR3 length is 15 residues. The sample originates from a study of cytomegalovirus exposure and HLA in healthy donors. The study's findings and limits: Association with HLA alleles at 0.05 false discovery rate was found for roughly 17,000 TCR beta sequences in a later analysis. TCR beta V- and J-gene trimming, according to a later analysis, was linked to a missense DCLRE1C variant.

PCR used 60 Vbeta primers and 13 Jbeta primers. Some clones are missing from TCRdb's copy, which holds only in-frame ones; the method was immunoSEQ multiplex PCR. Here the sample spans 150,000 to 200,000 clones, roughly four fifths being singletons. Sequenced sample: PBMCs. This receptor was obtained from a woman in her thirties or forties in good health and CMV-seronegative. The chain uses TRBV9 and TRBJ2-3; 8 nucleotides line up with TRBD2. CDR3 DNA: TGTGCCAGCAGCGGACTAGCGCAGAGCACAGATACGCAGTATTTT. This gives the protein CASSGLAQSTDTQYF.